This passage covers 8 T cell receptor beta chains from one sample sequenced in a study of Ad26.COV2.S vaccination and SARS-CoV-2 variants. Treatment denoted: roughly 18 received Ad26.COV2.S at low or high dose, single or two shots; several received placebo; per-sample allocation not given. Day 63 after the first vaccine or placebo injection was the time point for sampling. Some clones are missing from TCRdb's copy, which holds only in-frame ones; the method was immunoSEQ multiplex PCR. The sample includes roughly 510,000 clones, roughly nine tenths of them seen just once. The sample consisted of peripheral blood, taken in a trial of Ad26.COV2.S vaccine versus placebo. These TCRs come from a person between 18 and 65 years old who received the Ad26.COV2.S COVID-19 vaccine or a placebo.

J is TRBJ2-6 and V is TRBV30; D is unclear. Trimming shortened V by 8 bases and J by 0 bases, and 8 bases separated the two germline ends. The germline gives CDR1 GTSNPN, CDR2 SVGIG (reference sequence). The CDR3 sequence is 13 residues long. CDR3 residues: CAGTSSGANVLTF. As DNA, the CDR3 is TGTGCCGGAACCTCCTCTGGGGCCAACGTCCTGACTTTC.

The genes are TRBV27 and TRBJ2-1; TRBD2 is a possible D gene (6 bases). Trimming stripped 8 bases from V and 6 bases from J, with 17 bases between. Per germline, CDR1 MNHEY and CDR2 SMNVEV (reference sequence). The CDR3 covers 14 residues. DNA for the CDR3: TGTGCCAGCCGTTACGGAGGGCAGGGCAATGAGCAGTTCTTC. It yields the protein CASRYGGQGNEQFF.

This rearrangement joins TRBV9 to TRBJ2-2; D unresolved. CDR3 size: 13 residues. Germline V gene lookup returns CDR1 SGDLS and CDR2 YYNGEE. The germline V and J ends were trimmed by 7 bases and 4 bases, with 11 bases remaining between them. This CDR3 reads CASAGRVTGELFF. As DNA, the CDR3 is TGTGCCAGCGCCGGCCGTGTCACCGGGGAGCTGTTTTTT.

The J gene is TRBJ2-3, the V gene TRBV5-4; tentative D call: TRBD2 (5 bases). The CDR3 spans 17 residues. In germline, CDR1 is SGHNT, CDR2 YYREEE (reference sequence). The V gene lost 4 bases and the J gene lost 0 bases, with 18 bases spanning the gap. The CDR3 bases are TGTGCCAGCAGCCATGGCCCCTTGCGGGCTAGCACAGATACGCAGTATTTT. Protein: CASSHGPLRASTDTQYF.

This chain links TRBV19 with TRBJ2-2; 7 positions match TRBD1. CDR1 LNHDA and CDR2 SQIVND come from the germline V gene (reference sequence). This CDR3 is 13 amino acids long. Trimming cost V 4 bases and J 6 bases; bases outside gene matches: 2. The chain's CDR3 is CASSRQGSGELFF. CDR3 bases: TGTGCCAGTAGTAGACAGGGTTCCGGGGAGCTGTTTTTT.

This clone was seen once. J is TRBJ1-2 and V is TRBV9; weak D call: TRBD1 (6 bases). Trimming took 2 bases from V and 3 from J, leaving 11 bases between them. Per germline, CDR1 SGDLS and CDR2 YYNGEE. The CDR3 has 14 amino acids. CDR3 in amino acids: CASSVVAGDYGYTF. CDR3 DNA: TGTGCCAGCAGCGTTGTAGCAGGGGACTATGGCTACACCTTC.

The rearrangement links TRBV28 to TRBJ1-2; D ambiguous. V shed 4 bases and J shed 2 bases, with 11 bases lying between them. Per the germline V gene, CDR1 is MDHEN and CDR2 is SYDVKM. The CDR3 covers 14 residues. The CDR3 bases are TGTGCCAGCAGTTCAACGCAACCCAACTATGGCTACACCTTC. Its translation is CASSSTQPNYGYTF.

The J gene is TRBJ2-1, the V gene TRBV5-4, with D uncertain. V was cut by 0 bases and J by 0 bases, with 10 bases left in between. The germline CDR1 and CDR2 sequences are SGHNT and YYREEE (reference sequence). There are 16 residues in the CDR3. The CDR3 spells CASSLGGPSSYNEQFF. The CDR3 coding sequence is TGTGCCAGCAGCTTGGGGGGTCCCAGCTCCTACAATGAGCAGTTCTTC.